The clone carrying this TCR beta chain was observed a handful of times. This entry belongs to a study of molecular identifiers for immune sequencing clone quantification. Both previously described methods and listed TCR primers were employed to make bulk TCR libraries. Using its own MiXCR run on the PCR reads, TCRdb lists one record per CDR3 protein. This sample has over 600,000 distinct CDR3 sequences, with about 20% found just once. The germline CDR1 and CDR2 sequences are MNHEY and SVGEGT. There are 18 residues in the CDR3. V lost 6 bases, J lost 1 base, and 24 bases lay in between. Sequencing was performed on naive CD8+ T cells from blood, with Jurkat cell RNA spiked in. Specified subset: FACS-sorted CD8+CD4-CCR7+CD45RA+ naive T cells. The TCR sequence derives from a human donor in good health. Some libraries in this study had Jurkat cell RNA spiked in. The gene calls are TRBV6-2 or TRBV6-3 and TRBJ1-1, with a possible D match to TRBD1 (5 bases). CDR3 sequence (DNA): TGTGCCAGCAGCCATGGTGGGAAAAAACAGGCTACGAACACTGAAGCTTTCTTT. Translation gives CASSHGGKKQATNTEAFF.